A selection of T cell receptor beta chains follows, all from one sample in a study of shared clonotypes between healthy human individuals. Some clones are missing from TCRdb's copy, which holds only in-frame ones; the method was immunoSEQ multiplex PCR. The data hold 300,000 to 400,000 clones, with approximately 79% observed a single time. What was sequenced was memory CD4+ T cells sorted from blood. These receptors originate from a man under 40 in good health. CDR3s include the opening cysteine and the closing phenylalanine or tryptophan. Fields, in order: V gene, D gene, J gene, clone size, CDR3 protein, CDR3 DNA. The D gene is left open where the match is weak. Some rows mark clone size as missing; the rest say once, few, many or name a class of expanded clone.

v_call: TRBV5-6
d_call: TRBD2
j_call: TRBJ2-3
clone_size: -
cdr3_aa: CASSLGAIAGGTDTQYF
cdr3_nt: TGTGCCAGCAGCTTGGGGGCTATAGCGGGAGGGACAGATACGCAGTATTTT

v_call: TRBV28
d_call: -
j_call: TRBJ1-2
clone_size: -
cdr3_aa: CASSFLGGSRLNYGYTF
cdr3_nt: TGTGCCAGCAGTTTTCTGGGAGGGAGCCGACTAAACTATGGCTACACCTTC

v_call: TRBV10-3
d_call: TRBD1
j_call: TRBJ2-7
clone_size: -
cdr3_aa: CAISDQETGHYEQYF
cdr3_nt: TGTGCCATCAGTGACCAAGAGACAGGGCACTACGAGCAGTACTTC

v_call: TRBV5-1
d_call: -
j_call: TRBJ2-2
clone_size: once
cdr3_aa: CASSLGGKSAGELFF
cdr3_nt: TGCGCCAGCAGCTTGGGAGGCAAATCGGCCGGGGAGCTGTTTTTT

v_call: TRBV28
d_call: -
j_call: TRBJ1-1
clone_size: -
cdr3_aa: CASSSYGLAEAFF
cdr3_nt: TGTGCCAGCAGTTCCTACGGGTTGGCTGAAGCTTTCTTT

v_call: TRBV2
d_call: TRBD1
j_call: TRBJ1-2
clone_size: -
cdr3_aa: CASSKDRGRPSYGYTF
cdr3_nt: TGTGCCAGCAGTAAGGACAGGGGGCGGCCGTCTTATGGCTACACCTTC

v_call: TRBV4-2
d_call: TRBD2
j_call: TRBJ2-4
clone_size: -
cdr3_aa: CASSPSGRASFQYF
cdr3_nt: TGTGCCAGCAGCCCTAGCGGGAGGGCTAGCTTTCAGTACTTC

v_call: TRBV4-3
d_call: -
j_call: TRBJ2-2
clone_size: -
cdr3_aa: CASSLGNTNTGELFF
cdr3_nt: TGCGCCAGCAGCCTCGGAAACACGAACACCGGGGAGCTGTTTTTT

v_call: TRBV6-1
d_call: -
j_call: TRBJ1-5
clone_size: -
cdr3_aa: CASSEIPGYSNQPQHF
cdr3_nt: TGTGCCAGCAGTGAAATCCCCGGGTATAGCAATCAGCCCCAGCATTTT

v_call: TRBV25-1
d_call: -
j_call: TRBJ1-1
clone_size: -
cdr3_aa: CASTWDNMNTEAFF
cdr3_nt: TGTGCCAGCACTTGGGACAACATGAACACTGAAGCTTTCTTT

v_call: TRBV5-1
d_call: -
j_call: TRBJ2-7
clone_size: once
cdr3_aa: CASSSGGRSSYEQYF
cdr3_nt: TGCGCCAGCAGCTCCGGTGGAAGGAGCTCCTACGAGCAGTACTTC

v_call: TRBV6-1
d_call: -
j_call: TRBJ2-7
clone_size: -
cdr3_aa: CASSEAGLLYEQYF
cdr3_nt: TGTGCCAGCAGTGAAGCCGGGCTCCTCTACGAGCAGTACTTC

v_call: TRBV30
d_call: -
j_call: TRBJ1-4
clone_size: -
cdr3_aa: CAWSALGSNEKLFF
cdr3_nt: TGTGCCTGGAGTGCTTTGGGGAGTAATGAAAAACTGTTTTTT

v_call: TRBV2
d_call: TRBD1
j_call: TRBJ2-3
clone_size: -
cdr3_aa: CASTRTGSRTDTQYF
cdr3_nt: TGTGCCAGCACAAGGACAGGGTCTCGGACAGATACGCAGTATTTT

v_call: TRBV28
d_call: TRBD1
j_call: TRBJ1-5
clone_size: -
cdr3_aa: CASRGQGDQPQHF
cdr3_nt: TGTGCCAGCAGGGGGCAGGGGGATCAGCCCCAGCATTTT

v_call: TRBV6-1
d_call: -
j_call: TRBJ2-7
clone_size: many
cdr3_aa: CASSVSGDGGSYEQYF
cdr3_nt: TGTGCCAGCAGTGTCTCAGGGGACGGCGGTTCCTACGAGCAGTACTTC

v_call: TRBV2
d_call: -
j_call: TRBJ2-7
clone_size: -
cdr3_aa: CASSGSNEQYF
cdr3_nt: TGTGCCAGCAGTGGGAGTAACGAGCAGTACTTC

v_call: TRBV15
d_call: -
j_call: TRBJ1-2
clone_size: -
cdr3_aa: CATSREYSGDEYGYTF
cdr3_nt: TGTGCCACCAGCAGAGAATATTCAGGAGACGAGTATGGCTACACCTTC

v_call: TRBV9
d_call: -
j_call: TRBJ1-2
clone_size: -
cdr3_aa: CASSDDSRKYGYTF
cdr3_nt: TGTGCCAGCAGCGATGACAGTCGGAAGTATGGCTACACCTTC

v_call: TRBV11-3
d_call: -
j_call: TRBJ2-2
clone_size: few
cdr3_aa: CASSLAGAGELFF
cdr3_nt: TGTGCCAGCAGCTTAGCGGGGGCCGGGGAGCTGTTTTTT

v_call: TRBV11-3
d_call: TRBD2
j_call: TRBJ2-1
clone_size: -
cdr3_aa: CASSRAGKGLGQFF
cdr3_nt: TGTGCCAGCAGCCGAGCGGGAAAAGGACTTGGGCAGTTCTTC

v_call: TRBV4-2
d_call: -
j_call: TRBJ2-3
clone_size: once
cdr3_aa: CASSQDRGYTDTQYF
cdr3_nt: TGTGCCAGCAGCCAAGACAGGGGTTACACAGATACGCAGTATTTT

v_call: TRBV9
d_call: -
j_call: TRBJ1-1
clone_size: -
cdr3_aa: CASSVATMNTEAFF
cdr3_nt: TGTGCCAGCAGCGTAGCCACGATGAACACTGAAGCTTTCTTT

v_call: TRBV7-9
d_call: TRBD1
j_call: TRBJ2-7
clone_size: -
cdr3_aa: CASSSTGVYEQYF
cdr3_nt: TGTGCCAGCAGCTCCACAGGGGTCTACGAGCAGTACTTC

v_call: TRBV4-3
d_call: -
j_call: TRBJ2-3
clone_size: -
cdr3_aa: CASSQDPYTDTQYF
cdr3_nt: TGCGCCAGCAGCCAAGATCCGTACACAGATACGCAGTATTTT

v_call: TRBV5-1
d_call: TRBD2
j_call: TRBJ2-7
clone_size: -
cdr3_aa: CASSFGTSQYEQYF
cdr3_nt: TGCGCCAGCAGCTTCGGGACTAGCCAATACGAGCAGTACTTC

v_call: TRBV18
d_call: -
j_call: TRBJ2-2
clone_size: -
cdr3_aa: CASSLKGQITGELFF
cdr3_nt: TGTGCCAGCTCCCTTAAGGGACAAATCACCGGGGAGCTGTTTTTT

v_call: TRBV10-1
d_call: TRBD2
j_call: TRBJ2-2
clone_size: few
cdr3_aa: CASSESGRGELFF
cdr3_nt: TGCGCCAGCAGTGAGAGCGGGAGGGGGGAGCTGTTTTTT

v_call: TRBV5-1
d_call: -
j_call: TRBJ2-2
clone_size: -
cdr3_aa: CASSSNFGGELFF
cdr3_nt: TGCGCCAGCAGCTCCAATTTCGGGGGGGAGCTGTTTTTT

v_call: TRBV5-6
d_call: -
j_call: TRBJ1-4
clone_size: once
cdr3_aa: CASSLWGGAANEKLFF
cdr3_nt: TGTGCCAGCAGCCTCTGGGGGGGCGCAGCTAATGAAAAACTGTTTTTT

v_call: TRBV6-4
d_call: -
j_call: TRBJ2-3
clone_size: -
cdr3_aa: CASSWAAGDTQYF
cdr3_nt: TGTGCCAGCAGTTGGGCCGCAGGAGATACGCAGTATTTT

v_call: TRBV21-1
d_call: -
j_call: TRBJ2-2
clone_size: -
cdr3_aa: CASSKVARANTGELFF
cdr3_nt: TGTGCCAGCAGCAAAGTGGCACGCGCGAACACCGGGGAGCTGTTTTTT

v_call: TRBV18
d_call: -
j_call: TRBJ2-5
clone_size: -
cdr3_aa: CASSPAGEKTQYF
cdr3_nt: TGTGCCAGCTCACCCGCAGGTGAGAAGACCCAGTACTTC

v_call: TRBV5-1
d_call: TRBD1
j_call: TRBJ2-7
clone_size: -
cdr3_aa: CASTGGTGLYEQYF
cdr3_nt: TGCGCCAGCACCGGGGGGACAGGGCTCTACGAGCAGTACTTC

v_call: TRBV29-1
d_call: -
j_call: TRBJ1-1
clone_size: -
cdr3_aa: CSVAFGGNTEAFF
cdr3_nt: TGCAGCGTTGCGTTCGGCGGGAACACTGAAGCTTTCTTT

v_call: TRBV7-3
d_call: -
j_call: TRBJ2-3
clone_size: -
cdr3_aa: CASSYGGGDTQYF
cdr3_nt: TGTGCCAGCAGCTATGGCGGAGGAGATACGCAGTATTTT

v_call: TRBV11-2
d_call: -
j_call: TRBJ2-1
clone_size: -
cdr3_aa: CASSSYKVSGQNEQFF
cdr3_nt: TGTGCCAGCAGCTCCTACAAGGTCTCAGGACAGAATGAGCAGTTCTTC

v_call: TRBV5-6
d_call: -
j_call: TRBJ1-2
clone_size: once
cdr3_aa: CASNTRGRSLYGYTF
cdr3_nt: TGTGCCAGCAACACCCGAGGGCGGTCACTCTATGGCTACACCTTC

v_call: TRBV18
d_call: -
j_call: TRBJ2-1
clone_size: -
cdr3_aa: CASSPGRNNEQFF
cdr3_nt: TGTGCCAGCTCACCAGGACGTAACAATGAGCAGTTCTTC

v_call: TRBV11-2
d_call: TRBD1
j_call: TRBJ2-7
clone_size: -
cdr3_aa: CASSLASQGDSRAYEQYF
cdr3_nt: TGTGCCAGCAGCTTAGCTAGCCAGGGGGACAGCCGGGCCTACGAGCAGTACTTC

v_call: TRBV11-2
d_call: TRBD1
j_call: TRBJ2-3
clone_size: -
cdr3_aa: CASSMLGRGRGTDTQYF
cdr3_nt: TGTGCCAGCAGCATGCTTGGCAGGGGGCGCGGCACAGATACGCAGTATTTT

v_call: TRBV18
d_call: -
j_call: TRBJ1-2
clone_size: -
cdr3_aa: CASSLPKGGGSNYGYTF
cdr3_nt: TGTGCCAGCTCACTGCCGAAGGGTGGTGGTTCAAACTATGGCTACACCTTC

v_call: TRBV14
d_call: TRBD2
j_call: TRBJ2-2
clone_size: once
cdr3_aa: CASSQPPGLAGGYTGELFF
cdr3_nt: TGTGCCAGCAGCCAACCCCCCGGTCTAGCGGGAGGGTACACCGGGGAGCTGTTTTTT

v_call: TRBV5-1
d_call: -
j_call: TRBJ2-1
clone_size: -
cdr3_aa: CASSLNRDDEQFF
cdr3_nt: TGCGCCAGCAGCCTGAACAGGGACGATGAGCAGTTCTTC

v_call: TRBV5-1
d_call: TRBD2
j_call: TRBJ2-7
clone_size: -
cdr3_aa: CASSFSAASGSYEQYF
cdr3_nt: TGCGCCAGCAGCTTTTCGGCGGCTAGCGGGAGCTACGAGCAGTACTTC